A selection of T cell receptor beta chains follows, all from one sample in a study of shared clonotypes between healthy human individuals. Generated by immunoSEQ multiplex PCR, the TCRdb table keeps only in-frame clones and is missing some. The data show roughly 2.1 million clones, with around 93% seen just once and approximately 1.7% held by the top ten. Sequencing input: naive CD8+ T cells from PBMCs. Receptors originate from a man between 18 and 35 years old in good health. Some clones in this sample may be carry-over from other donors' samples. Each CDR3 is given with its conserved first and last residue. A D gene is named only where the DNA matches it firmly. Clone size is stated in some rows and not others, as once, few, many or a class when expanded.

CDR3aa	CDR3nt	d_gene	j_gene	v_gene	abundance
CASSLTWGDEQFF	TGTGCCAGCAGTTTAACGTGGGGAGATGAGCAGTTCTTC	NA	TRBJ2-1	TRBV28	NA
CASSVPGTSGGNTGELFF	TGTGCCAGCAGTGTTCCCGGGACTAGCGGGGGGAACACCGGGGAGCTGTTTTTT	TRBD2	TRBJ2-2	TRBV2	NA
CASSWGEGYEQYF	TGTGCCAGCAGTTGGGGGGAGGGCTACGAGCAGTACTTC	TRBD2	TRBJ2-7	TRBV6-5	NA
CASSIGTVNQPQHF	TGTGCCAGTAGTATAGGGACAGTCAATCAGCCCCAGCATTTT	NA	TRBJ1-5	TRBV19	NA
CASSGPSRGRYEQYF	TGTGCCAGCAGCGGGCCCTCTAGGGGGCGATACGAGCAGTACTTC	TRBD1	TRBJ2-7	TRBV13	NA
CASSEETYEQYF	TGCGCCAGCAGTGAGGAGACCTACGAGCAGTACTTC	NA	TRBJ2-7	TRBV10-1	NA
CASSPSKATDIFLNTEAFF	TGTGCCAGCTCACCCTCAAAAGCAACGGACATTTTCTTGAACACTGAAGCTTTCTTT	NA	TRBJ1-1	TRBV18	NA
CASRPGIRSGPDGQYF	TGTGCCAGCAGGCCGGGTATCCGGAGCGGCCCCGATGGGCAGTACTTC	NA	TRBJ2-7	TRBV7-6	once
CASSLPGDADTQYF	TGTGCCAGCAGTTTACCGGGAGACGCAGATACGCAGTATTTT	NA	TRBJ2-3	TRBV28	NA
CASSSVAWAGADTQYF	TGTGCCAGCAGCTCCGTTGCCTGGGCGGGTGCGGATACGCAGTATTTT	NA	TRBJ2-3	TRBV9	NA
CASSLQGAYSNQPQHF	TGTGCCAGCAGCTTACAGGGTGCGTATAGCAATCAGCCCCAGCATTTT	NA	TRBJ1-5	TRBV7-2	NA
CASSREGAAGAPVEQYF	TGCGCCAGCAGCCGAGAGGGAGCAGCGGGGGCGCCCGTGGAGCAGTACTTC	TRBD2	TRBJ2-7	TRBV4-3	NA
CATSRASASYNEQFF	TGTGCCACCAGCAGGGCTAGCGCATCCTACAATGAGCAGTTCTTC	NA	TRBJ2-1	TRBV15	NA
CASSLGPTATKNIQYF	TGTGCCAGCAGCCTAGGACCCACGGCGACCAAAAACATTCAGTACTTC	NA	TRBJ2-4	TRBV7-9	NA
CASSLTAVGLYNEQFF	TGTGCCAGCAGTTTAACTGCGGTGGGGCTCTACAATGAGCAGTTCTTC	NA	TRBJ2-1	TRBV28	NA
CASSQREYRVNTGELFF	TGTGCCAGCAGCCAAAGAGAGTACAGGGTGAACACCGGGGAGCTGTTTTTT	NA	TRBJ2-2	TRBV7-9	NA
CASSPRGLSNTGELFF	TGTGCCAGCTCACCACGTGGTTTATCGAACACCGGGGAGCTGTTTTTT	NA	TRBJ2-2	TRBV18	NA
CASSTRDTAYGYTF	TGTGCCAGCAGCACACGGGACACAGCCTATGGCTACACCTTC	NA	TRBJ1-2	TRBV9	NA
CASSQSWTSGSYEQYF	TGCGCCAGCAGCCAATCTTGGACTAGCGGGAGCTACGAGCAGTACTTC	TRBD2	TRBJ2-7	TRBV4-3	NA
CASGRGPRGMEYF	TGTGCCAGCGGACGGGGACCCCGGGGGATGGAGTACTTC	NA	TRBJ2-7	TRBV27	NA
CASSSGTMPTDTQYF	TGTGCCAGCAGCTCCGGGACTATGCCAACAGATACGCAGTATTTT	TRBD2	TRBJ2-3	TRBV7-3	NA
CASSLEGGGTEAFF	TGTGCCAGCAGCTTAGAAGGGGGAGGGACTGAAGCTTTCTTT	NA	TRBJ1-1	TRBV7-8	NA
CASSFGPMSSYEQYF	TGTGCCAGCAGTTTTGGGCCGATGAGCTCCTACGAGCAGTACTTC	NA	TRBJ2-7	TRBV27	NA
CASSQDTGTGYTYEQYF	TGCGCCAGCAGCCAAGATACGGGGACAGGTTATACCTACGAGCAGTACTTC	TRBD1	TRBJ2-7	TRBV4-3	NA
CAISRRDTEAFF	TGTGCCATCTCACGCAGGGACACTGAAGCTTTCTTT	NA	TRBJ1-1	TRBV10-3	NA
CASSLSGSGANVLTF	TGTGCCAGCAGTTTAAGTGGGTCTGGGGCCAACGTCCTGACTTTC	NA	TRBJ2-6	TRBV27	NA
CAISGSLGNEQFF	TGTGCCATCAGCGGGAGTTTGGGCAATGAGCAGTTCTTC	NA	TRBJ2-1	TRBV10-3	NA
CASSLFNGGTEAFF	TGTGCCAGCAGTTTATTCAATGGTGGAACTGAAGCTTTCTTT	NA	TRBJ1-1	TRBV28	NA
CAISETGEGSETQYF	TGTGCCATCAGTGAGACAGGAGAAGGCTCAGAGACCCAGTACTTC	NA	TRBJ2-5	TRBV10-3	NA
CASRVETGTGNYGYTF	TGTGCCAGCAGAGTCGAAACCGGGACAGGGAACTATGGCTACACCTTC	TRBD1	TRBJ1-2	TRBV28	NA
CASSSRGPKLFF	TGTGCCAGCAGCAGCAGGGGGCCGAAACTGTTTTTT	NA	TRBJ1-4	TRBV21-1	NA
CASSPHLGLAVPDTQYF	TGTGCCAGCAGTCCCCACCTGGGACTAGCGGTTCCAGATACGCAGTATTTT	TRBD2	TRBJ2-3	TRBV27	NA
CASSLDRDYEQYF	TGTGCCAGCAGCTTAGACAGGGACTACGAGCAGTACTTC	NA	TRBJ2-7	TRBV11-2	few
CASRKDTSGPNEQFF	TGTGCCAGCAGAAAAGATACTAGCGGGCCAAATGAGCAGTTCTTC	TRBD2	TRBJ2-1	TRBV27	NA
CASSQVRTDTQYF	TGCGCCAGCAGCCAAGTTCGGACAGATACGCAGTATTTT	NA	TRBJ2-3	TRBV4-1	once
CASSRVRNTGELFF	TGCGCCAGCAGTCGTGTAAGGAACACCGGGGAGCTGTTTTTT	NA	TRBJ2-2	TRBV23-1	NA
CASSSQGARNEKLFF	TGTGCCAGCAGCTCTCAGGGGGCGCGGAATGAAAAACTGTTTTTT	TRBD1	TRBJ1-4	TRBV7-9	NA
CAIRVGISGPTEAFF	TGTGCCATCAGAGTCGGCATTAGTGGGCCCACTGAAGCTTTCTTT	NA	TRBJ1-1	TRBV10-3	NA
CASSQAEVWMPQHF	TGCGCCAGCAGCCAGGCGGAGGTATGGATGCCCCAGCATTTT	NA	TRBJ1-5	TRBV4-1	NA
CASSLPGHQETQYF	TGCGCCAGCAGCCTGCCGGGACATCAAGAGACCCAGTACTTC	NA	TRBJ2-5	TRBV4-1	NA
CASGPFRQPSYEQYF	TGTGCCAGCGGACCTTTTCGGCAGCCTTCCTACGAGCAGTACTTC	NA	TRBJ2-7	TRBV27	NA
CASSGGASTDTQYF	TGTGCCAGCAGTGGCGGGGCAAGCACAGATACGCAGTATTTT	NA	TRBJ2-3	TRBV27	NA
CASSETGATTGELFF	TGTGCCAGCAGCGAGACAGGGGCGACCACCGGGGAGCTGTTTTTT	TRBD1	TRBJ2-2	TRBV9	NA
CASSAGTNYGYTF	TGTGCCAGCAGCGCAGGGACTAACTATGGCTACACCTTC	NA	TRBJ1-2	TRBV7-9	NA
CASSLDRDEQFF	TGTGCCAGCAGCTTAGATAGGGATGAGCAGTTCTTC	NA	TRBJ2-1	TRBV13	NA
CASSPTSISYEQYF	TGTGCCAGCAGTCCGACTAGTATCTCCTACGAGCAGTACTTC	NA	TRBJ2-7	TRBV27	NA
CASSPGLAGTYEQYF	TGTGCCAGCAGCCCCGGACTAGCGGGAACCTACGAGCAGTACTTC	TRBD2	TRBJ2-7	TRBV7-9	NA
CASSGLTGAHTEAFF	TGTGCCAGCAGCGGCTTGACAGGGGCCCACACTGAAGCTTTCTTT	TRBD1	TRBJ1-1	TRBV9	NA
CASSLRLADSAGPYEQYF	TGTGCCAGCAGCTTGAGGCTAGCGGACTCCGCTGGGCCCTACGAGCAGTACTTC	TRBD2	TRBJ2-7	TRBV5-6	NA